The rows below give T cell receptor beta chains drawn from one sample of a study of T cells in Graves' hyperthyroidism and ophthalmopathy. TCRdb reanalysed the multiplex PCR reads using MiXCR and keeps one entry per CDR3 protein. The repertoire includes hundreds of thousands of distinct CDR3 sequences, around 22% of them detected once, and 11% sits in the top ten. The sequenced material came from blood. Receptor source: a woman aged 30 to 39 with Graves' ophthalmopathy. The CDR3 runs from the conserved cysteine through the conserved F or W. A D gene is named only where the DNA matches it firmly. Clone size is stated in some rows and not others, as once, few, many or a class when expanded.

TRBJ2-7,TRBV27,TRBD1,15,many,CASSPSTGSAYEQYF,TGTGCCAGCAGTCCATCGACAGGGTCGGCCTACGAGCAGTACTTC
TRBJ1-5,TRBV19,.,15,many,CASSFWGRAIQPQHF,TGTGCCAGTAGTTTCTGGGGAAGGGCGATTCAGCCCCAGCATTTT
TRBJ1-3,TRBV11-2,.,14,few,CASSPGTYGNTIYF,TGTGCCAGCAGCCCCGGGACTTATGGAAACACCATATATTTT
TRBJ2-7,TRBV4-2,.,14,few,CASSQVAAGHEQYF,TGTGCCAGCAGCCAAGTTGCCGCAGGGCACGAGCAGTACTTC
TRBJ2-5,TRBV2,.,13,many,CASRHTGRETQYF,TGTGCCAGCAGACACACAGGGAGAGAGACCCAGTACTTC
TRBJ1-5,TRBV6-5,.,16,many,CASRSYRASGGQPQHF,TGTGCCAGCAGATCGTACAGGGCCTCCGGCGGACAGCCCCAGCATTTT
TRBJ1-5,TRBV7-8,.,14,.,CASSSGRALMPQHF,TGTGCCAGCAGCTCGGGCCGGGCCTTAATGCCCCAGCATTTT
TRBJ2-3,TRBV7-2,.,13,few,CASSFGDTDTQYF,TGTGCCAGCAGCTTCGGGGATACAGATACGCAGTATTTT
TRBJ1-1,TRBV11-2,TRBD1,17,many,CASNPETGFEWNTEAFF,TGTGCCAGCAACCCAGAGACAGGGTTCGAATGGAACACTGAAGCTTTCTTT
TRBJ2-2,TRBV3-1,.,15,many,CASSRLVWGTGELFF,TGTGCCAGCAGCCGCTTAGTGTGGGGCACCGGGGAGCTGTTTTTT
TRBJ1-2,TRBV27,TRBD1,14,many,CASSPRDRPYGYTF,TGTGCCAGCAGTCCTCGGGACAGACCTTATGGCTACACCTTC
TRBJ2-6,TRBV7-3,.,12,many,CASTSGANVLTF,TGTGCCAGCACTTCTGGGGCCAACGTCCTGACTTTC
TRBJ2-7,TRBV6-4,.,14,.,CASSDELGAYEQYF,TGTGCCAGCAGTGACGAACTAGGAGCCTACGAGCAGTACTTC
TRBJ2-4,TRBV25-1,.,16,few,CASSESKSEAKNIQYF,TGTGCCAGCAGTGAATCCAAGTCTGAAGCCAAAAACATTCAGTACTTC
TRBJ1-1,TRBV27,.,13,.,CASSLEGPSEAFF,TGTGCCAGCAGCCTCGAAGGTCCCAGTGAAGCTTTCTTT
TRBJ1-5,TRBV7-8,.,13,.,CASSMGRSKPQHF,TGTGCCAGCAGTATGGGGCGGTCTAAGCCCCAGCATTTT
TRBJ1-5,TRBV6-1,.,16,.,CASTWATPWGNQPQHF,TGTGCCAGCACCTGGGCAACTCCCTGGGGCAATCAGCCCCAGCATTTT